This T cell receptor (beta chain) originates from a study of control samples from healthy donors and cancer patients. Assay used: immunoSEQ multiplex PCR; TCRdb lists only in-frame clones, some missing. There are about 89,000 clones in the sample; about 83% occur only once, and 2.1% lies in the top ten. Trimming took 6 bases from V and 5 from J; bases not matched to a gene: 7. This CDR3 region has 15 residues. Germline V gene data show CDR1 as MNHEY and CDR2 as SVGEGT. The rearrangement links TRBV6-2 or TRBV6-3 to TRBJ2-2; TRBD2 aligns across 9 bases. Sequencing input: blood. The sequence was collected from a woman aged 40 to 49 in good health. This CDR3 is CASSGSGGRTGELFF. The CDR3 DNA follows: TGTGCCAGCAGCGGTAGCGGGGGACGGACCGGGGAGCTGTTTTTT.